The clone carrying this T cell receptor (beta chain) was counted only a few times. The junction departs from germline at one end; a sequencing error may be responsible. These data come from a study of molecular identifiers for immune sequencing clone quantification. Germline CDR1 reads KGHDR; CDR2 reads SFDVKD. The length of the CDR3 is 16 residues. TCRdb independently ran MiXCR on the PCR reads; one entry per CDR3 protein. The sample carries about 300,000 distinct CDR3 sequences, 20% to 25% recorded once. Sequencing used naive CD8+ T cells from blood, with Jurkat cell RNA spiked in. Subset given: FACS-sorted CD8+CD4-CCR7+CD45RA+ naive T cells. The clonotype was recovered from a human donor in good health. Some libraries in this study had Jurkat cell RNA spiked in. The V and J genes are TRBV24-1 and TRBJ2-2, with a possible D match to TRBD2 (5 bases). The CDR3 sequence is CATSDLTTVGTGEPFF. The CDR3 DNA sequence: TGTGCCACCAGTGATTTAACTACGGTGGGAACCGGGGAGCCGTTTTTT.